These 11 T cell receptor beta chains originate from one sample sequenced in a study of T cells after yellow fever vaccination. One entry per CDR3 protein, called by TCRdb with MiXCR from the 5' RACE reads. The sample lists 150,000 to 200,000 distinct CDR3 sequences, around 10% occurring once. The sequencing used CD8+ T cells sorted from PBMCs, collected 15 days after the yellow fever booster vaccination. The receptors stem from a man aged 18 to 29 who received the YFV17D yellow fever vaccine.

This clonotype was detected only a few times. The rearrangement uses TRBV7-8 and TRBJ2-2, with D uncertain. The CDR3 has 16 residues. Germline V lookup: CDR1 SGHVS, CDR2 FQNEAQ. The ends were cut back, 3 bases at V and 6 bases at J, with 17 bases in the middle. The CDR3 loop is CASSLYRRTIPGELFF. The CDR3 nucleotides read TGTGCCAGCAGCTTGTATAGAAGAACTATACCCGGGGAGCTGTTTTTT.

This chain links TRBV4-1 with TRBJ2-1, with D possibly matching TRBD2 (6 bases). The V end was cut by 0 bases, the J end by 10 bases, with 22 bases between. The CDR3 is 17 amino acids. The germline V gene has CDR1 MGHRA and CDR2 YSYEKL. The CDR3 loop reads CASSQDSDYIAPREQFF. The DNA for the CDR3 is TGCGCCAGCAGCCAAGACTCGGACTACATCGCTCCGAGGGAGCAGTTCTTC.

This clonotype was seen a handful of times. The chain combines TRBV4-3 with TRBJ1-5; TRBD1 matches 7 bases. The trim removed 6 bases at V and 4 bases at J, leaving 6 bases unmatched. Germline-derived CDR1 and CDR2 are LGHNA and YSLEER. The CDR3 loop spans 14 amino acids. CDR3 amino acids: CASSRDSLNQPQHF. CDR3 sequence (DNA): TGCGCCAGCAGTCGGGACAGTCTAAATCAGCCCCAGCATTTT.

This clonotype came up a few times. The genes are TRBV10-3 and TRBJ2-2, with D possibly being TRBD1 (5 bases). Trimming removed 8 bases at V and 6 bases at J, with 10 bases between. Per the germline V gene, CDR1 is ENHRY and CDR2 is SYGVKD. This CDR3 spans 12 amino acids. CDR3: CAIRAGPGELFF. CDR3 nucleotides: TGTGCCATCCGGGCAGGGCCCGGGGAGCTGTTTTTT.

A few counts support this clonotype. The CDR3 loop is CASSHYPSSHGTFYEQYV. CDR3 sequence (DNA): TGCGCCAGCAGCCATTACCCCTCGTCTCATGGAACGTTCTACGAGCAGTACGTC. The V call is TRBV4-1, the J call TRBJ2-7; D remains unclear. CDR1 and CDR2 from the germline V gene are MGHRA and YSYEKL. The CDR3 runs 18 residues. V was cut by 3 bases and J by 3 bases, with 24 bases left in between.

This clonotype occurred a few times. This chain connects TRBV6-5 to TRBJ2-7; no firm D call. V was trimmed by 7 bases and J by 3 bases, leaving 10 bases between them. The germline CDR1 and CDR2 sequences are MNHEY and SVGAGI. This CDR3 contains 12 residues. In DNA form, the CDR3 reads TGTGCCAGCAATCAACCGGGCTACGAGCAGTACTTC. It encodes CASNQPGYEQYF.

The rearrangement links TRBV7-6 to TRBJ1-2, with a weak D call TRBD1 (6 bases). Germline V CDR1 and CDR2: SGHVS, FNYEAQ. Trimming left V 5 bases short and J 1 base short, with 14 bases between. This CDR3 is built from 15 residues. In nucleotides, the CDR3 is TGTGCCAGCAGCCCAGGGGTAGGAATTAACTATGGCTACACCTTC. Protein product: CASSPGVGINYGYTF.

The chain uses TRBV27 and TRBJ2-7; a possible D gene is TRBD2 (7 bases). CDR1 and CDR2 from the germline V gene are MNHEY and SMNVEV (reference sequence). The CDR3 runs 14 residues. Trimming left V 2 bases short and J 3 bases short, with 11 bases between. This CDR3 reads CASSLRGALYEQYV. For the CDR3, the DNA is TGTGCCAGCAGTTTACGGGGGGCTCTCTACGAGCAGTACGTC.

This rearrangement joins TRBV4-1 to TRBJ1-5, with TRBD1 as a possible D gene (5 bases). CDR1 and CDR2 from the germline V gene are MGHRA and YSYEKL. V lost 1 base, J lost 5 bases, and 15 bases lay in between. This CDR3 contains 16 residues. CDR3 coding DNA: TGCGCCAGCAGCCAAGGGGCGGGGGGAAGTGATCAGCCCCAGCATTTT. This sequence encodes CASSQGAGGSDQPQHF.

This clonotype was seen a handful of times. This CDR3 reads CASSPRPEHRDRVNQPQHF. For the CDR3, the DNA is TGCGCCAGCAGCCCGCGTCCCGAGCACCGGGACAGGGTCAATCAGCCCCAGCATTTT. The gene calls are TRBV4-1 and TRBJ1-5; 9 bases fit TRBD1. The CDR3 contains 19 residues. Germline V lookup: CDR1 MGHRA, CDR2 YSYEKL. The J segment lost 3 bases and the V segment lost 4 bases, leaving 16 bases of the junction unmatched.

The CDR3 coding sequence is TGTGCCAGCAGCTTAGAGGAAGGGCGGACCGGGGAGCTGTTTTTT. Translating it yields CASSLEEGRTGELFF. The V call is TRBV7-9, the J call TRBJ2-2, with unresolved D. CDR1 is SEHNR, CDR2 FQNEAQ, per germline (reference sequence). This CDR3 has 15 amino acids. The V end lost 1 base, the J end lost 5 bases, and 11 bases lay between the germline ends.